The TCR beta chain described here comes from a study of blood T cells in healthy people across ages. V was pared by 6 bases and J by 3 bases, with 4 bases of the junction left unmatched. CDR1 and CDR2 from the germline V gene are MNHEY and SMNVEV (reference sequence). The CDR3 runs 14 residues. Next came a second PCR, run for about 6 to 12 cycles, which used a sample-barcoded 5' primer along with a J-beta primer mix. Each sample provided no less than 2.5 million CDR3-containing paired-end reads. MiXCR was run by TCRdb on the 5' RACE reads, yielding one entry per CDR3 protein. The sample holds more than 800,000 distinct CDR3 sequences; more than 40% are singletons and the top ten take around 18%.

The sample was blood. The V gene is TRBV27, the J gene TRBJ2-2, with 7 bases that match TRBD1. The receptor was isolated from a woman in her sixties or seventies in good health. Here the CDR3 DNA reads TGTGCCAGCAGCCACCAGGGGGACACCGGGGAGCTGTTTTTT. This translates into CASSHQGDTGELFF.